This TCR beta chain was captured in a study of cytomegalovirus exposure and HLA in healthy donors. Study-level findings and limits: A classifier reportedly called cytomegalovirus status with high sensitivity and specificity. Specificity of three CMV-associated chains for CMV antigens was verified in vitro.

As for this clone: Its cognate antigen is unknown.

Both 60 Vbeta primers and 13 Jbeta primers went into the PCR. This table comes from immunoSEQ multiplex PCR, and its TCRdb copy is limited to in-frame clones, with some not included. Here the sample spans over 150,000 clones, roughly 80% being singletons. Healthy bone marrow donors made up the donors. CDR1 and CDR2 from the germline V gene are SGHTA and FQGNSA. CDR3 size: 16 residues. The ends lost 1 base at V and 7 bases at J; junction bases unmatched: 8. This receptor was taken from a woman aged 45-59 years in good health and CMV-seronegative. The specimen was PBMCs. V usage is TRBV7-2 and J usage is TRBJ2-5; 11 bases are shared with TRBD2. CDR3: CASSLGGLAAGGTQYF. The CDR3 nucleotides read TGTGCCAGCAGCTTAGGGGGACTAGCGGCGGGGGGGACCCAGTACTTC.